The clone carrying this T cell receptor beta chain was recorded many times. Its target is unknown. Production of TCR cDNA was by 5'RACE template switching, which also added a universal primer site and UMIs. A single record per CDR3 protein comes from TCRdb applying MiXCR to the 5' RACE reads. Of approximately 450,000 distinct CDR3 sequences listed, around 20% are singletons. The data are from a study of T cells after yellow fever vaccination. Overall study results and limits: Shared CD4/CD8 clonotypes were a small share, likely from convergent recombination. Faster peaking, at day 5 versus 15, marked a secondary response that was weaker. From the bulk population, abundant clonotypes could contaminate and appear within FACS-sorted repertoires.

Per the germline V gene, CDR1 is SGHRS and CDR2 is YFSETQ. The CDR3 consists of 13 residues. With 1 base clipped from V and 7 bases from J, the junction kept 1 base outside the gene matches. The source was PBMCs, collected before the yellow fever booster vaccination. This TCR came from a man younger than 30 who received the YFV17D yellow fever vaccine. This chain connects TRBV5-1 to TRBJ2-2, with 7 positions matching TRBD1. CDR3 bases: TGCGCCAGCAGCTTGAGGGGGCGCGGGGAGCTGTTTTTT. Translation gives CASSLRGRGELFF. Combining the CDR3 with reference TRBV5-1 and TRBJ2-2 gives the whole variable domain KAGVTQTPRYLIKTRGQQVTLSCSPISGHRSVSWYQQTPGQGLQFLFEYFSETQRNKGNFPGRFSGRQFSNSRSEMNVSTLELGDSALYLCASSLRGRGELFFGEGSRLTVL.